This TCR beta chain comes out of a study of blood T cell repertoires in COVID-19. Study-wide background: From T cells, B-cell-depleted T cells, or PBMCs came the material, which was cDNA or gDNA.

Germline CDR1 reads SQVTM; CDR2 reads ANQGSEA. The CDR3 runs 15 residues. The junction had 9 bases not matched to a gene; V was cut back by 6 bases and J by 0 bases. Living in roughly 25 US areas, the participants were between roughly 18 and 89 years of age. Participants' reported clinical history set cohort assignment. Only in-frame clones appear in the TCRdb table, and some are missing; sequencing was by immunoSEQ multiplex PCR. The sample records a few hundred thousand clones, roughly 80% being singletons. The TCR sequence derives from a man in his thirties or forties with acute COVID-19. The sample comprised PBMCs or T cells enriched from blood (not recorded which). The chain uses TRBV29-1 and TRBJ1-1; 8 bases are a match to TRBD1. The CDR3 region has the DNA TGCAGCGTCGGGTGGGACAGGAGACTGAACACTGAAGCTTTCTTT. Translation: CSVGWDRRLNTEAFF. The full variable domain, in which reference TRBV29-1 and TRBJ1-1 provide the parts outside the CDR3, is SAVISQKPSRDICQRGTSLTIQCQVDSQVTMMFWYRQQPGQSLTLIATANQGSEATYESGFVIDKFPISRPNLTFSTLTVSNMSPEDSSIYLCSVGWDRRLNTEAFFGQGTRLTVV.